These 20 T cell receptor beta chains came from one sample sequenced in a study of TIL therapy for anti-PD-1-resistant metastatic lung cancer. Time point described: pre-treatment sample, taken before nivolumab and TIL therapy. This was the immunoSEQ v3 assay. Clones were sequenced by immunoSEQ multiplex PCR, and TCRdb holds only the in-frame ones, with some missing. The table records roughly 11,000 clones, over 70% of them present only once. The sample consisted of blood, taken at baseline. The receptors were sampled from a person aged 25 to 85 with non-small cell lung cancer.

This chain joins TRBV7-2 and TRBJ2-5, with 8 nucleotides matching TRBD2. The ends lost 5 bases at V and 1 base at J; junction bases unmatched: 3. Germline values: CDR1 SGHTA, CDR2 FQGNSA. This CDR3 contains 14 residues. The CDR3 sequence: CASSITSGQETQYF. The CDR3 DNA sequence: TGTGCCAGCAGCATAACTAGCGGCCAAGAGACCCAGTACTTC.

This clone was observed a single time. The V and J genes are TRBV6-1 and TRBJ2-2, with D perhaps TRBD2 (6 bases). Germline assignment: CDR1 MNHNS and CDR2 SASEGT. CDR3 size: 16 residues. V lost 2 bases, J lost 3 bases, and 13 bases lay in between. CDR3 protein: CASSEISSGYTGELFF. In DNA, the CDR3 is TGTGCCAGCAGTGAAATTAGTAGCGGATACACCGGGGAGCTGTTTTTT.

The V call is TRBV5-6, the J call TRBJ1-4, with TRBD1 identical over 8 bases. The ends lost 0 bases at V and 3 bases at J; junction bases unmatched: 4. Germline assignment: CDR1 SGHDT and CDR2 YYEEEE. This CDR3 contains 16 residues. The CDR3 sequence is CASSLAPGGSNEKLFF. DNA for the CDR3: TGTGCCAGCAGCTTGGCCCCAGGGGGCTCTAATGAAAAACTGTTTTTT.

The chain links TRBV4-2 to TRBJ2-3; D perhaps matches TRBD2 (6 bases). The CDR3 length is 15 residues. With 2 bases removed from V and 2 bases from J, the gap between germline ends came to 11 bases. The germline CDR1 and CDR2 sequences are LGHNA and YNFKEQ. The CDR3 loop reads CASSQTGLFTDTQYF. CDR3 nucleotides: TGTGCCAGCAGCCAAACGGGACTCTTCACAGATACGCAGTATTTT.

This clone is large within its sample. V gene TRBV7-9 combines with J gene TRBJ2-7, with a tentative D call TRBD2 (6 bases). The CDR3 is made up of 14 amino acids. Germline assignment: CDR1 SEHNR and CDR2 FQNEAQ (reference sequence). V was shortened by 4 bases and J by 5 bases, with 15 bases between the two germline ends. CDR3 residues: CASSSRGVRDEQYF. As DNA, the CDR3 is TGTGCCAGCAGCTCGCGGGGCGTTCGGGACGAGCAGTACTTC.

J is TRBJ2-1 and V is TRBV9, with 11 bases identical to TRBD2. The CDR3 is 16 residues long. Trimming took 3 bases from V and 4 from J; bases not matched to a gene: 6. Germline CDR1 and CDR2: SGDLS and YYNGEE. DNA for the CDR3: TGTGCCAGCAGCGACAAACTAGCGGGAGCATACAATGAGCAGTTCTTC. Its protein is CASSDKLAGAYNEQFF.

Sample share makes this clone large (0.1 to 1%). The J gene is TRBJ1-1, the V gene TRBV6-5, with a tentative D call TRBD1 (5 bases). Germline V gives CDR1 MNHEY, CDR2 SVGAGI. This CDR3 is built from 13 residues. V lost 7 bases, J lost 1 base, and 10 bases lay in between. Here the CDR3 reads CASTKGRNTEAFF. The DNA for the CDR3 is TGTGCCAGCACGAAGGGGCGGAACACTGAAGCTTTCTTT.

V usage is TRBV6-1 and J usage is TRBJ1-1; D perhaps matches TRBD1 (5 bases). The germline V and J ends were trimmed by 3 bases and 6 bases, with 17 bases remaining between them. The CDR3 totals 15 residues. Germline CDR1 reads MNHNS; CDR2 reads SASEGT. The DNA for the CDR3 is TGTGCCAGCAGTGAGGACAATCAGTGGGGCGCTGAAGCTTTCTTT. Amino acids: CASSEDNQWGAEAFF.

This chain links TRBV19 with TRBJ1-3; D possibly corresponds to TRBD1 (6 bases). The germline gives CDR1 LNHDA, CDR2 SQIVND (reference sequence). CDR3 length: 15 amino acids. The V end lost 3 bases, the J end lost 0 bases, and 9 bases lay between the germline ends. The CDR3: CASSIWGPSGNTIYF. The CDR3, as DNA: TGTGCCAGTAGTATCTGGGGGCCCTCTGGAAACACCATATATTTT.

V usage is TRBV5-6 and J usage is TRBJ2-7, with D possibly TRBD1 on 5 matching bases. In germline, CDR1 is SGHDT, CDR2 YYEEEE. The CDR3 length is 13 residues. Trimming removed 0 bases from V and 9 bases from J, with 13 bases in between. CDR3 nucleotide sequence: TGTGCCAGCAGCTTGGTGGGGCCCGGCGGGCAGTACTTC. As protein: CASSLVGPGGQYF.

The chain uses TRBV9 and TRBJ2-5; no firm D call. V lost 0 bases and J lost 2, with 8 bases in between. The CDR3 consists of 14 residues. Germline assignment: CDR1 SGDLS and CDR2 YYNGEE. The CDR3 is CASSVASVQETQYF. The CDR3 nucleotides are TGTGCCAGCAGCGTAGCCTCGGTTCAAGAGACCCAGTACTTC.

The chain carries TRBV7-2 and TRBJ2-7; 11 nucleotides line up with TRBD2. The germline V gene encodes CDR1 SGHTA and CDR2 FQGNSA. The CDR3 contains 16 residues. V shed 1 base, J shed 2 bases, and the junction held 4 bases outside the gene matches. Here the CDR3 reads CASSLETSGGTYEQYF. Written as DNA, the CDR3 is TGTGCCAGCAGCTTAGAAACTAGCGGGGGTACCTACGAGCAGTACTTC.

The V and J genes are TRBV30 and TRBJ1-1; D possibly corresponds to TRBD1 (5 bases). This CDR3 has 13 amino acids. The germline V gene encodes CDR1 GTSNPN and CDR2 SVGIG (reference sequence). Trimming pared 0 bases from V and 10 bases from J, leaving 15 bases between. In DNA form, the CDR3 reads TGTGCCTGGAGTGTAAGTCCAGGGAGGCGAGCTTTCTTT. It codes for CAWSVSPGRRAFF.

This clone was counted once. Here the CDR3 DNA reads TGTGCCAGCAGTTTATCAGGGCGGCACTATGGCTACACCTTC. This sequence encodes CASSLSGRHYGYTF. V is TRBV28 and J is TRBJ1-2, with D possibly TRBD1 on 5 matching bases. Trimming took off 1 base at V and 3 bases at J, with 9 bases between the two ends. Germline loops: CDR1 MDHEN, CDR2 SYDVKM. The CDR3 extends over 14 amino acids.

The CDR3 here is CASSATGGDGYQPQHF. The CDR3 DNA is TGTGCCAGCAGCGCTACAGGGGGCGACGGATACCAGCCCCAGCATTTT. V gene TRBV4-2 combines with J gene TRBJ1-5, with 9 nucleotides matching TRBD1. The CDR3 totals 16 residues. Germline assignment: CDR1 LGHNA and CDR2 YNFKEQ. The ends lost 5 bases at V and 7 bases at J; junction bases unmatched: 12.

The genes are TRBV6-6 and TRBJ2-1; 12 positions match TRBD2. Per germline, CDR1 MNHNY and CDR2 SVGAGI (reference sequence). V shed 6 bases and J 6 bases; nucleotides not matched to a gene: 6. The CDR3 spans 15 residues. CDR3 region: CASRPTSGRFNEQFF. The DNA of the CDR3 is TGTGCCAGCAGGCCCACTAGCGGGAGGTTCAATGAGCAGTTCTTC.

The rearrangement joins TRBV15 to TRBJ2-7; 9 bases fit TRBD1. Per the germline V gene, CDR1 is LNHNV and CDR2 is YYDKDF (reference sequence). The CDR3 loop spans 14 amino acids. Losses at the gene ends were 6 bases for V and 5 bases for J; bases not matched to a gene: 8. The CDR3 here is CATRVDRGVNEQYF. CDR3 nucleotides: TGTGCCACCAGAGTCGACAGGGGGGTCAACGAGCAGTACTTC.

The chain combines TRBV11-1 with TRBJ2-6; D is uncertain. V lost 4 bases, J lost 3 bases, and 7 bases lay in between. CDR3 length: 14 amino acids. Per germline, CDR1 SGHAT and CDR2 FQDESV (reference sequence). The CDR3 region is CASSWGYGANVLTF. The CDR3 DNA sequence: TGTGCCAGCAGCTGGGGTTATGGGGCCAACGTCCTGACTTTC.

Only one count was recorded for this clone. V gene TRBV2 combines with J gene TRBJ2-5; TRBD2 agrees at 13 bases. The trim removed 6 bases at V and 5 bases at J, leaving 6 bases unmatched. The CDR3 sequence is 15 residues long. CDR1 and CDR2 from the germline V gene are SNHLY and FYNNEI. The CDR3 sequence is CASSGGLAGVETQYF. CDR3 bases: TGTGCCAGCAGCGGCGGACTAGCGGGAGTTGAGACCCAGTACTTC.

The chain combines TRBV7-7 with TRBJ2-3; a possible D gene is TRBD2 (5 bases). CDR1 is SSHAT, CDR2 FNYEAQ, per germline (reference sequence). V was pared by 5 bases and J by 4 bases, with 13 bases between. This CDR3 region has 14 residues. CDR3 nucleotides: TGTGCCAGCAGCGCGACTAACCCCCCAGATACGCAGTATTTT. It yields the protein CASSATNPPDTQYF.